The source of this T cell receptor (beta chain) is a study of CD8+ T cells in alopecia areata. The overall study: Each of the treated patients was given oral tofacitinib, 5 to 10 mg twice daily, for moderate-to-severe alopecia areata. Regarding the study as a whole: An increase in clonality over normal scalp was evident in lesional scalp, especially alopecia totalis/universalis. TCR sharing across patients was less clear than in mice, possibly HLA-related.

Sequencing used cDNA as its template, made by extracting RNA and reverse transcribing it. Measured with immunoSEQ multiplex PCR; TCRdb has only the in-frame clones, and not every one. The repertoire consists of hundreds of thousands of clones, with about 53% occurring once and the leading ten covering over 0.4%. Trimming took 10 bases from V and 3 from J, leaving 19 bases between them. Germline V gene sequence: CDR1 MNHEY, CDR2 SVGAGI. CDR3 length: 14 residues. As regards this clone: Its antigen is as yet unknown.

This sample comprised CD4+ T cells sorted from blood, obtained at week 0. This clonotype originated in a human donor with alopecia areata. The J gene is TRBJ2-7, the V gene TRBV6-5, with D perhaps matching TRBD1 (5 bases). CDR3 residues: CANLADQDNYEQYF. The CDR3 region has the DNA TGTGCCAACCTGGCCGATCAGGACAACTACGAGCAGTACTTC.